What follows is one T cell receptor (beta chain) and its context. This clone was seen a few times. Its target antigen remains unknown. Within one base of it there is no much larger clone, and no base qualities were kept. The cohort was made up of 650 to 700 healthy bone marrow donors. Cohort members were all nominally healthy when sampled, although unrecorded immune exposures were likely present. The donor tested CMV seronegative and was one of the 352 seronegative cohort members. A peripheral blood sample was collected from each donor, and TCR beta sequencing was performed on peripheral blood mononuclear cells. The Qiagen DNeasy Blood Extraction Kit was used to extract genomic DNA from the blood cell samples. The sample belongs to a study of cytomegalovirus exposure and HLA in healthy donors (dated by TCRdb to 2017 to 2019). The study in broad terms: In an earlier analysis of 587 of the donors, 276 Gb of sequence data and 95 million to 130 million unique TCR beta sequences from approximately 180 million T cells were reported. Roughly 300 gigabases of sequencing data and 70 million to 85 million unique TCR sequences were included in an early release covering 500 to 750 HLA-typed donors. Of the roughly 400 genotyped donors, about 80% fell in the genetic ancestry cluster associated with self-reported Caucasian donors. The study aimed to test whether signatures of past pathogen exposure could be identified by cataloging public T cell receptors. The study profiled the T cell repertoires of around 700 subjects by immunosequencing and related them to cytomegalovirus serostatus. A separate validation cohort of over a hundred different subjects was used in addition to the 666-subject first cohort. To predict cytomegalovirus infection status, the study brought together high-throughput TCR immunosequencing, statistical association of individual TCRs with disease status, and machine learning. A later analysis re-analyzed previously published TCR beta repertoires from approximately 700 donors and added high-resolution HLA genotyping to study TCR occurrence patterns. In the later analysis, no new phenotypic data were used to find candidate immune exposures; instead, reliance was placed on TCR beta sequences and their occurrence across donors. An earlier analysis of several hundred of the donors applied high-throughput TCR beta sequencing to assess whether each TCR beta V gene segment acted as functional or pseudogenic. Donor age, sex, ethnicity and CMV serostatus were compiled together with the repertoire data. A later genetic analysis took genome-wide SNP genotypes for about 65% of the 666 donors and used that subset as a discovery cohort. Every discovery cohort repertoire had been produced on one sequencing platform. Class I and class II HLA loci were covered by the typing at four-digit resolution. The number of donors typed differed by locus, with roughly 620-640 for A, B, C, DRB1 and DQB1, about 500 for DQA1, about 610 for DPA1, and over 400 for DPB1. About five DR-DQ haplotypes were treated as single units for association and clustering because of strong linkage in the cohort. Among approximately 370 genotyped donors of the cohort, an average of roughly 230,000 unique TCR beta nucleotide sequences was sequenced per donor, of which about 19% were non-productive. Overall results and qualifications from the work: The earlier analysis of approximately 590 of the donors excluded some 16 rarely observed V segments, including chromosome 9 orphons, because counts were too low. Most TCR sequences were observed very rarely across donors, whereas some public TCRs were present in many individuals. A further reported finding was that TCR beta sequences accurately predicted the HLA-A and HLA-B alleles for most subjects in the first cohort. Presence/absence analyses assumed roughly uniform sequencing depth across donors, an assumption that may not hold. Assigning TCR associations to individual alleles was difficult when HLA alleles, especially DR and DQ, strongly co-occurred. According to a later analysis, parvovirus B19, influenza, CMV and Epstein-Barr virus appeared linked to several top co-occurrence clusters. A cluster of highly shared sequence variants was judged likely to be a technical artifact of the sequencing pipeline. In an earlier analysis of some 500 of the donors, most TCR beta V segments were observed in productive rearrangements about 87% or about 30% of the time, broadly matching IMGT annotations. CMV serostatus was the only immune exposure information available for the cohort. In both the original and validation cohorts, the classifier was reported to diagnose cytomegalovirus status with high specificity and sensitivity. Because some donors lacked HLA typing at each locus, the association tests relied only on the typed subset. A few of the identified cytomegalovirus-associated TCR beta chains were confirmed in vitro to be specific for cytomegalovirus antigens. Most CMV-associated TCR beta chains appeared to be HLA-restricted in a later analysis, and the HLA associations seemed to be driven largely by CMV exposure. A later analysis found that HLA-associated TCR beta chains were more clonally expanded and had lower generation probabilities than equally common non-associated chains. Correlated functional status among segregating V segments might be attributable to linkage disequilibrium, but an unknown experimental factor could not be ruled out. A total of roughly 160 TCR beta chains were listed by the study as associated with cytomegalovirus. In this cohort, only TCR beta chains were sequenced, and detectable features were limited by the absence of alpha or paired-chain data. It was suggested by the authors that the approach could potentially be generalized to other disease states and immunological phenotypes. Some IMGT-functional V segments, including TRBV6-2 and TRBV6-3, could not be told apart with the 87-base-pair reads, so those segments were excluded. Compared with the roughly 710-donor mean, donors in an Asian-associated ancestry cluster had fewer N-insertions in productive TCRs, according to a later genetic analysis. A later analysis found that TCR association rates varied across HLA loci, with DRB1 alleles showing the most associated TCRs and HLA-C alleles the fewest. An association between a missense DCLRE1C variant and V-gene and J-gene trimming of TCR beta chains was found in a later genetic analysis and replicated in an independent cohort. Specific HLA alleles were associated with over 15,000 TCR beta sequences at a false discovery rate of 0.05 in a later analysis.

As encoded in the germline V gene, CDR1 is SGHRS while CDR2 is YFSETQ. The cysteine opens and the phenylalanine closes a CDR3 of 14 amino acids. This entry keeps only the CDR3 DNA: 42 bases, framed from base 1. Between the V and J ends, shortened by 3 bases and 6 bases respectively, the junction contains 13 bases. Library prep was done by the immunoSEQ multiplex PCR assay. For the multiplex PCR, a mixture combining 60 forward primers for TCR Vbeta segments and 13 reverse primers for TCR Jbeta segments was used. Amplification of the CDR3 region of rearranged TCR beta genes was performed with a multiplex PCR assay on genomic DNA. Amplified TCR beta libraries were sequenced as 87-base-pair reads on the Illumina HiSeq System. As for the authors' bioinformatics: In a later analysis, tens of millions of unique TCR beta chains were counted across the approximately 640 repertoires, and approximately 11 million of these chains were shared by at least two donors. A nearest-neighbor algorithm error-corrected the raw reads and collapsed the reads into unique sequences, merging closely related sequences to remove PCR and sequencing errors. To assign V, D and J gene segments, CDR3 sequences were aligned to IMGT reference sequences. For a sequence to be retained, a match of at least six nucleotides was required to both a V gene segment and a J gene segment. Rearrangements were called productive when the CDR3 lacked stop codons and stayed in frame with V and J; all others were non-productive. CDR3 was defined by IMGT convention, running from the second conserved V-encoded cysteine to the conserved J-encoded phenylalanine. In an earlier analysis of around 570 of the donors, sequences lacking an unambiguous match to a single V gene segment were excluded. An earlier analysis of 550 to 650 of the donors classified V segments as functional when productive rearrangements were above 56.7% and as segregating when the standard deviation between donors was above 5%. A statistical classification framework was developed to diagnose cytomegalovirus status using the catalog of TCR beta chain sequences. A later analysis assigned V and J genes by comparing TCR nucleotide sequences with IMGT/GENE-DB human TR gene sequences. Using the TCRdist pipeline, a later analysis assigned CDR3 sequences along with most-parsimonious VDJ recombination scenarios. In a later analysis, each TCR beta chain was defined by its CDR3 amino acid sequence together with its V-gene family, and reads lacking a unique V-gene family were excluded. In a later analysis, approximately 590 highly shared, low-generation-probability nucleotide sequences were removed to address suspected cross-contamination and a sequencing artifact. In a later analysis, a clonal expansion index was calculated for each public chain from normalized within-repertoire ranks of inferred template counts. Generation probabilities in a later analysis came from a VDJ recombination model fitted to out-of-frame rearrangements, and those results were checked against IGoR. Hypergeometric tests were used in a later analysis to score TCR-TCR, TCR-HLA and TCR-CMV co-occurrence, with a repertoire-size bias correction applied to the TCR pairs. To estimate false discovery rates, a later analysis permuted the HLA or CMV assignments 20 times. In a later analysis, co-occurring TCRs were grouped using DBSCAN, and TCRdist sequence similarity was added for clustering within HLA-allele-positive subsets. Repertoires with fewer than 30,000 or more than 120,000 public chains were left out of co-occurrence clustering, as were several repertoires with anomalous nucleotide sharing. TCRdb took this table from immuneACCESS and kept in-frame rearrangements with V and J called. Such tables lack part of the clones; where checked against another copy, unresolved V genes explain under half of the gap, and the rest is unexplained. That table gives V, J and clone size, and the DNA gave D and trimming. The sample table contains 130,000 or so clones; only one count was recorded for roughly 78% of them. The ten largest clones represent under 6% of the sample.

The clonotype was recovered from a man between 25 and 39 years old in good health and CMV-seronegative. The sample taken for sequencing was PBMCs. In this chain, TRBV5-1 is recombined with TRBJ2-1; the D gene is unclear. Read as DNA, the sequence is TGCGCCAGCAGCTCCTCCCGAGCACTCAATGAGCAGTTCTTC. Its translation reads: CASSSSRALNEQFF.